The 11 T cell receptor beta chains reported below all come from one sample, sequenced in a study of HIV-infected children after antiretroviral therapy interruption. RNA-based 3' RACE libraries used unique molecular identifiers. TCRdb reprocessed the 3' RACE reads with MiXCR, giving one entry per CDR3 protein. Seen here are about 89,000 distinct CDR3 sequences, about 7% observed once, and the top ten hold more than 0.95%. Treatment of the sample: PENTA 11 planned treatment interruption arm or continuous ART arm. Sample: CD45RA+ CD4+ T cells from PBMCs, pooled from several time points, taken from a donor given antiretroviral therapy, either interrupted or continuous. Regarding subset: naive CD4+ CD45RA+ CD45RO- T cells. These receptors all come from a pool of human donors with HIV.

This clonotype occurred many times. The J gene is TRBJ2-7, the V gene TRBV27, with 7 bases that match TRBD1. V lost 0 bases, J lost 2 bases, and 1 base stayed unmatched. The CDR3 runs 14 residues. Germline V gene lookup returns CDR1 MNHEY and CDR2 SMNVEV (reference sequence). CDR3 loop: CASSLSQGAYEQYF. The DNA of the CDR3 is TGTGCCAGCAGTTTATCCCAGGGGGCCTACGAGCAGTACTTC.

This clonotype occurred many times. The chain couples TRBV5-1 to TRBJ1-1; the D is unclear. The CDR3 contains 16 residues. Germline V gene sequence: CDR1 SGHRS, CDR2 YFSETQ. Deletions cut 1 base from V and 0 bases from J, with 13 bases between. DNA of the CDR3: TGCGCCAGCAGCTTGCTGGCGACTACCTTGAACACTGAAGCTTTCTTT. The encoded protein is CASSLLATTLNTEAFF.

This clonotype was seen many times. V gene TRBV6-2 or TRBV6-3 combines with J gene TRBJ1-5; D not certain. Looked up from germline, CDR1 is MNHEY and CDR2 is SVGEGT. The CDR3 is 15 residues long. Trimming took off 6 bases at V and 6 bases at J, with 18 bases between the two ends. The CDR3 nucleotides are TGTGCCAGCAGACCCCCCGCCTCCAGAGGTCAGCCCCAGCATTTT. Its translation is CASRPPASRGQPQHF.

This clonotype counts as medium-sized. CDR3 sequence reads: CASGGGTLSYEQYF. CDR3 sequence (DNA): TGTGCCAGCGGTGGCGGGACACTCTCCTATGAACAGTACTTC. The chain combines TRBV6-6 with TRBJ2-7; D possibly uses TRBD1 or TRBD2 (6 bases each). The V and J ends lost 8 bases and 10 bases respectively, with 24 bases between them. Looked up from germline, CDR1 is MNHNY and CDR2 is SVGAGI (reference sequence). CDR3 size: 14 residues.

This clonotype has at least ten counts. This chain uses TRBV6-1 with TRBJ2-5, with D uncertain. The CDR3 sequence is 16 residues long. Germline assignment: CDR1 MNHNS and CDR2 SASEGT. V was shortened by 2 bases and J by 0 bases, with 13 bases between the two germline ends. The CDR3 loop reads CASSEMGITYQETQYF. DNA for the CDR3: TGTGCCAGCAGTGAAATGGGGATTACCTACCAAGAGACCCAGTACTTC.

V usage is TRBV12-3 or TRBV12-4 and J usage is TRBJ2-4; tentative D call: TRBD2 (5 bases). There are 16 residues in the CDR3. V was trimmed by 1 base and J by 0 bases, leaving 10 bases between them. The CDR3 sequence is CASSLVERTAKNIQYF. The CDR3 DNA follows: TGTGCCAGCAGTTTAGTCGAGCGGACAGCCAAAAACATTCAGTACTTC.

This clonotype was found many times. The chain uses TRBV7-8 and TRBJ2-6; TRBD2 matches 8 bases. Germline V gene data show CDR1 as SGHVS and CDR2 as FQNEAQ. The CDR3 consists of 17 residues. The trim removed 1 base at V and 2 bases at J, leaving 4 bases unmatched. This chain's CDR3 is CASSLDGGAAGANVLTF. CDR3 DNA: TGTGCCAGCAGCTTAGACGGGGGGGCCGCTGGGGCCAACGTCCTGACTTTC.

Many counts were recorded for this clonotype. The junction differs from germline at one of its ends, possibly a read error. The rearrangement uses TRBV12-3 or TRBV12-4 and TRBJ1-5; the D gene is possibly TRBD1 (6 bases). The CDR3 has 15 residues. CDR3 DNA: TGTGCCAGAAGTTTACAGGGACCGGGCAATCAGCCCCAGCATTTT. Translation: CARSLQGPGNQPQHF.

In this sample, this clonotype turned up many times. V and J are TRBV7-8 and TRBJ2-5; no clear D gene. Germline lookup yields CDR1 SGHVS and CDR2 FQNEAQ. The CDR3 runs to 17 residues. V dropped 4 bases and J dropped 0 bases, with 18 bases sitting between them. CDR3 DNA sequence: TGTGCCAGCAGCTCACCGGCCGGGCAGCCGTACCAAGAGACCCAGTACTTC. It specifies CASSSPAGQPYQETQYF.

This clonotype was detected many times. This chain joins TRBV9 and TRBJ2-7; unclear D gene. Germline V gene lookup returns CDR1 SGDLS and CDR2 YYNGEE. V was cut by 3 bases and J by 3 bases, with 13 bases left in between. The CDR3 is 14 residues long. The CDR3 DNA is TGTGCCAGCAGCGCAGATAGGCCTAACTACGAGCAGTACTTC. It yields the protein CASSADRPNYEQYF.

This clonotype was detected many times. This chain links TRBV5-5 with TRBJ2-1; D is undetermined. The V end was cut by 4 bases, the J end by 5 bases, with 10 bases between. CDR1 and CDR2 from the germline V gene are SGHKS and YYEKEE (reference sequence). The CDR3 runs 13 residues. Here the CDR3 reads CASSGGVNNEQFF. CDR3 bases: TGTGCCAGCAGCGGTGGGGTAAACAATGAGCAGTTCTTC.